A selection of T cell receptor beta chains follows, all from one sample in a study of blood T cell repertoires in COVID-19. The assay was immunoSEQ multiplex PCR, and TCRdb's table has in-frame clones only and misses some. The repertoire holds over 200,000 clones, with roughly 90% as singletons. Material: PBMCs or T cells enriched from blood (not recorded which). These TCRs come from a woman aged 25 to 39 with acute COVID-19. CDR3s include the opening cysteine and the closing phenylalanine or tryptophan. A D gene is named only where the DNA matches it firmly. Part of the rows lack a size; the others show once, few, many or a class for expanded clones.

j_call d_call v_call clone_size cdr3_aa cdr3_nt
TRBJ1-6 NA TRBV5-8 once CASRGGPRQNSPLHF TGTGCCAGCAGGGGGGGGCCAAGACAGAATTCACCCCTCCACTTT
TRBJ2-1 TRBD2 TRBV20-1 NA CSARLAEQFF TGCAGTGCGCGACTAGCTGAGCAGTTCTTC
TRBJ2-1 TRBD2 TRBV27 NA CASSWVAGVSYNEQFF TGTGCCAGCAGTTGGGTAGCGGGGGTTTCCTACAATGAGCAGTTCTTC
TRBJ1-2 NA TRBV13 NA CASSFSGGDYGYTF TGTGCCAGCAGCTTTTCTGGGGGCGACTATGGCTACACCTTC
TRBJ2-3 TRBD2 TRBV29-1 NA CSVGGGAVLDTQYF TGCAGCGTCGGCGGGGGGGCGGTTTTAGATACGCAGTATTTT
TRBJ1-2 NA TRBV10-3 few CAISGQGLYYGYTF TGTGCCATCAGTGGCCAGGGGCTGTACTATGGCTACACCTTC
TRBJ1-2 NA TRBV28 NA CASSFRDYGYTF TGTGCCAGCAGTTTCCGAGACTATGGCTACACCTTC
TRBJ2-2 TRBD1 TRBV6-5 NA CASRQGWAGELFF TGTGCCAGCAGACAGGGGTGGGCCGGGGAGCTGTTTTTT
TRBJ1-6 TRBD1 TRBV20-1 NA CSASMPGGRDSPLHF TGCAGTGCTAGTATGCCAGGGGGCAGAGATTCACCCCTCCACTTT
TRBJ2-5 NA TRBV19 NA CASSRITGGQETQYF TGTGCCAGTAGTCGAATCACAGGTGGACAAGAGACCCAGTACTTC
TRBJ1-6 NA TRBV30 once CAWSVQGGSPLHF TGTGCCTGGAGTGTACAGGGAGGGTCACCCCTCCACTTT
TRBJ1-6 TRBD1 TRBV6-2/TRBV6-3 NA CASSYLGTGVGSPLHF TGTGCCAGCAGTTACCTAGGGACAGGGGTTGGATCACCCCTCCACTTT
TRBJ1-1 TRBD1 TRBV7-9 NA CASSSRQGETEAFF TGTGCCAGCAGCTCACGACAGGGAGAAACTGAAGCTTTCTTT
TRBJ2-1 TRBD2 TRBV2 NA CASSVGAGGPNEQFF TGTGCCAGCAGTGTGGGGGCGGGGGGCCCCAATGAGCAGTTCTTC